The TCR beta chain described here comes from a study of T cell responses to AZD1222 COVID-19 vaccine. This CDR3 is 15 amino acids long. J gave up 5 bases and V 3 bases, and 6 bases lay outside the gene matches. Germline lookup yields CDR1 SNHLY and CDR2 FYNNEI. General study findings and limits: The donor cohort was predominantly white British with a female majority, and clonal diversity may have been underestimated. At baseline, seropositivity was found in only a handful of AZD1222 recipients.

A remark on this clone: Its specificity is not known.

Clones were sequenced by immunoSEQ multiplex PCR, and TCRdb holds only the in-frame ones, with some missing. In the table there are 150,000 or so clones, 89% of which are singletons. The source is an adult in good health. The V gene is TRBV2, the J gene TRBJ2-2; 7 bases are a match to TRBD1. The sequences come from peripheral blood, collected on day 0 of AZD1222 vaccination. Here the CDR3 DNA reads TGTGCCAGCAGTGAGGACAGGCCCCTGACCGGGGAGCTGTTTTTT. It specifies CASSEDRPLTGELFF.